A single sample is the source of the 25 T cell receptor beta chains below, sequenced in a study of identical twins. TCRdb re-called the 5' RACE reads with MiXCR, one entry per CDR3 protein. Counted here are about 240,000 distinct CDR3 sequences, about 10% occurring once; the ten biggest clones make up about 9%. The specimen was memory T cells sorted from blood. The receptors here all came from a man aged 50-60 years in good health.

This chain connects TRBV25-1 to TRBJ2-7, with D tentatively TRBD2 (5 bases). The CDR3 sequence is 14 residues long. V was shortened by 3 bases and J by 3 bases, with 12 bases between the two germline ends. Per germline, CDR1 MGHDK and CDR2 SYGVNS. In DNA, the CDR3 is TGTGCCAGCAGTGAGCCCGGGGATTTCTACGAGCAGTACTTC. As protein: CASSEPGDFYEQYF.

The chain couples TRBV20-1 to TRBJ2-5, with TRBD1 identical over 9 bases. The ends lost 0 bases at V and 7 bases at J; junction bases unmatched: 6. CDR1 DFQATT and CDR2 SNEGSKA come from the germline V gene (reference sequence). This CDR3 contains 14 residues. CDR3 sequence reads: CSARDTGQGGTQYF. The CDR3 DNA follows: TGCAGTGCTAGAGATACGGGACAGGGCGGGACCCAGTACTTC.

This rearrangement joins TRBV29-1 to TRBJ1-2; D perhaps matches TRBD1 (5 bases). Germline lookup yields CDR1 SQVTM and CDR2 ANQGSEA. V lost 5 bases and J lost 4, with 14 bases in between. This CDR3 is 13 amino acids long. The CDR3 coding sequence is TGCAGCGTTTATCTAGGGGACCGCTATGGCTACACCTTC. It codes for CSVYLGDRYGYTF.

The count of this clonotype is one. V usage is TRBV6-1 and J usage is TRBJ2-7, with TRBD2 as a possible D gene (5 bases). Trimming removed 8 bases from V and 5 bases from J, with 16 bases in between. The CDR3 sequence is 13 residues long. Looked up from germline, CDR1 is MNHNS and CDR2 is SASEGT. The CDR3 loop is CASGLTGSNEQYF. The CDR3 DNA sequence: TGTGCCAGCGGGCTTACTGGGAGCAACGAGCAGTACTTC.

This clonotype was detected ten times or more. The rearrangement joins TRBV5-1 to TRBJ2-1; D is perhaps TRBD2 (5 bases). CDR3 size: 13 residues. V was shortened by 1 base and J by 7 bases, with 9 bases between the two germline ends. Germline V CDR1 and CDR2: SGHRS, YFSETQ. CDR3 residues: CASSLSQRNEQFF. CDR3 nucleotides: TGCGCCAGCAGCTTGAGTCAGCGGAATGAGCAGTTCTTC.

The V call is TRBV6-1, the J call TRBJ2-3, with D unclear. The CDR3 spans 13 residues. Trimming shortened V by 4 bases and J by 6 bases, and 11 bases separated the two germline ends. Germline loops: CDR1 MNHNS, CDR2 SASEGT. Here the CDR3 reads CASSVERLDTQYF. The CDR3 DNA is TGTGCCAGCAGTGTCGAGCGTTTGGATACGCAGTATTTT.

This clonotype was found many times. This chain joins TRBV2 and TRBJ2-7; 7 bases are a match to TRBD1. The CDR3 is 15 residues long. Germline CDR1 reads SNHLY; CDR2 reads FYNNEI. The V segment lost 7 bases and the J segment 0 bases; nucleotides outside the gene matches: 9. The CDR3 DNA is TGTGCCAGCATCGTCGACAGGGCGAGCTCCTACGAGCAGTACTTC. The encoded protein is CASIVDRASSYEQYF. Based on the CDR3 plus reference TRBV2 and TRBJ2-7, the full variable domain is EPEVTQTPSHQVTQMGQEVILRCVPISNHLYFYWYRQILGQKVEFLVSFYNNEISEKSEIFDDQFSVERPDGSNFTLKIRSTKLEDSAMYFCASIVDRASSYEQYFGPGTRLTVT.

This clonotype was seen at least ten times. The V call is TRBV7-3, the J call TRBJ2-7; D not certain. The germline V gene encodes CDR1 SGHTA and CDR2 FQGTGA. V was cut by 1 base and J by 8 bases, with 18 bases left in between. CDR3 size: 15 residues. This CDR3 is CASSLSIDTTTKQYF. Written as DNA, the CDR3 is TGTGCCAGCAGCTTAAGTATCGACACAACTACGAAGCAGTACTTC.

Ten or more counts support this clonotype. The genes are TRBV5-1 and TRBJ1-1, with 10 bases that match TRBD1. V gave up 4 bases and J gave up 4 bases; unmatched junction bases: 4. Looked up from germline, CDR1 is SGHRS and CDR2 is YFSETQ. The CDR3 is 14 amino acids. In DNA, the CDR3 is TGCGCCAGCAGCCGGGACAGGGGAGGCACTGAAGCTTTCTTT. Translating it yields CASSRDRGGTEAFF.

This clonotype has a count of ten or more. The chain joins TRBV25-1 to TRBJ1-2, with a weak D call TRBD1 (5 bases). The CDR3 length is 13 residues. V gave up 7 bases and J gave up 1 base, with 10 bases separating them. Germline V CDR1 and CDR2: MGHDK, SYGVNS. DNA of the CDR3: TGTGCCAGCATGCAGGGTGGTAACTATGGCTACACCTTC. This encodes CASMQGGNYGYTF.

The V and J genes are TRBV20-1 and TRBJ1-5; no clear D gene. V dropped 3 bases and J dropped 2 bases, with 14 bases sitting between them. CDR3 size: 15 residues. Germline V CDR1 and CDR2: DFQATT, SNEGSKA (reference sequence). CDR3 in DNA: TGCAGTGCTAGGGCGTCGGGTTTTCGCAATCAGCCCCAGCATTTT. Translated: CSARASGFRNQPQHF.

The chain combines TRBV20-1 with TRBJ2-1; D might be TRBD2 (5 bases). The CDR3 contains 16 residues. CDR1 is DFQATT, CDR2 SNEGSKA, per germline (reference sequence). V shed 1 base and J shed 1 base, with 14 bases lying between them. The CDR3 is CSARALGGGSYNEQFF. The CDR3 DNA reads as TGCAGTGCTAGAGCTTTAGGAGGTGGGTCCTACAATGAGCAGTTCTTC.

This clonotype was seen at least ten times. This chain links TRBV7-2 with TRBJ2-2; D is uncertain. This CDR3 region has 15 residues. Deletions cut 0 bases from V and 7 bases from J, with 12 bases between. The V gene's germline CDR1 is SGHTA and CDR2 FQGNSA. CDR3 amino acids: CASSLAAVVGGELFF. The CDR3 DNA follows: TGTGCCAGCAGCTTAGCGGCAGTGGTCGGCGGGGAGCTGTTTTTT.

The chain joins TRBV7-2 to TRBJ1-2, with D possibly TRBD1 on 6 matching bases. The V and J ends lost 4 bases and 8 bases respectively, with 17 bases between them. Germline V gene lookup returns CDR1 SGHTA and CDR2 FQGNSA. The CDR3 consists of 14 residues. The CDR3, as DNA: TGTGCCAGCAGCTCATCGACAGGCCTGGGAGGCTACACCTTC. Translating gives CASSSSTGLGGYTF.

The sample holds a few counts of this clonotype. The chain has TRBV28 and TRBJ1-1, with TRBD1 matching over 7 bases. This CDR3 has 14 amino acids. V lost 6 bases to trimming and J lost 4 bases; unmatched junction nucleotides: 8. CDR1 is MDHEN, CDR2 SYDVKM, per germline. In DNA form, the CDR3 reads TGTGCCAGCAGCCTCAGGGGGGGAAGCACTGAAGCTTTCTTT. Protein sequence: CASSLRGGSTEAFF.

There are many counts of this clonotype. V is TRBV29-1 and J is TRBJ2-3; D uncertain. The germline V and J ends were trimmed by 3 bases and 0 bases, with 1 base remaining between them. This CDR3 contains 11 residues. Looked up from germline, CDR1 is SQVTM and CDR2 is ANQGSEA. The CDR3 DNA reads TGCAGCGTTGAGAGCACAGATACGCAGTATTTT. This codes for CSVESTDTQYF.

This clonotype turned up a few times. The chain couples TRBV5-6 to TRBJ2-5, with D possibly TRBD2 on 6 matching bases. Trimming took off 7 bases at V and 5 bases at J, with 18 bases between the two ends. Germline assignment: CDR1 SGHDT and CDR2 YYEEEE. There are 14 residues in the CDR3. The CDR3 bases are TGTGCCAGCCTTAAGCTGGGGGGAGTGGAGACCCAGTACTTC. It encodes CASLKLGGVETQYF.

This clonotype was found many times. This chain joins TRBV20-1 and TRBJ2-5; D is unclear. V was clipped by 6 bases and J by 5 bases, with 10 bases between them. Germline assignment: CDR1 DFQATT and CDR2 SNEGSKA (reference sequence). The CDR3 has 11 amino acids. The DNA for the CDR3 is TGCAGTGCGTCTGGTCGGGAGACCCAGTACTTC. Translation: CSASGRETQYF.

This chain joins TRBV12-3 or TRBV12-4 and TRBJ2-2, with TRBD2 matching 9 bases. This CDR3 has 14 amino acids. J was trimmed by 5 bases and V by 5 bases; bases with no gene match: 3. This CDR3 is CASSRLAATGELFF. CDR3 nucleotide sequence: TGTGCCAGCAGTCGACTAGCGGCGACCGGGGAGCTGTTTTTT.

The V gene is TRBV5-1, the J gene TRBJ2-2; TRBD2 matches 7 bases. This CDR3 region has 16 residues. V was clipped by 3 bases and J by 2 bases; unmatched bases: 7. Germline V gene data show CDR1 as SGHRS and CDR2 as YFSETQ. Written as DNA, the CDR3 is TGCGCCAGCAGCTGGGAGGGACTCGGAAACACCGGGGAGCTGTTTTTT. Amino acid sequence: CASSWEGLGNTGELFF.

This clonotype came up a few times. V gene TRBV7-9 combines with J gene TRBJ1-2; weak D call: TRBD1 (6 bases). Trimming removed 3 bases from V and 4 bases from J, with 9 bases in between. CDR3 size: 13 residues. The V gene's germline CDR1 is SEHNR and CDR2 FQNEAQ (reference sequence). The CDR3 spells CASSFSDSYGYTF. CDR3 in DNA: TGTGCCAGCAGCTTCTCGGACAGCTATGGCTACACCTTC.

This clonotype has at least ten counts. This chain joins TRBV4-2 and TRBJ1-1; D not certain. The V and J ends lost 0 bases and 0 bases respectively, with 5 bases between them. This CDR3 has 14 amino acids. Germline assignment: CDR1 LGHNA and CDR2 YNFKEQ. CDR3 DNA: TGTGCCAGCAGCCAAGAACCTTTGAACACTGAAGCTTTCTTT. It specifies CASSQEPLNTEAFF.

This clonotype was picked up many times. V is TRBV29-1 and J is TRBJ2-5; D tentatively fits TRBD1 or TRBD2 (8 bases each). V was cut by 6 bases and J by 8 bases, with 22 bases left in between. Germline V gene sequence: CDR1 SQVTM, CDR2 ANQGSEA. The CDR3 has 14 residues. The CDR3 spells CSVHGGGTGNTQYF. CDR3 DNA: TGCAGCGTGCACGGGGGGGGGACAGGCAATACCCAGTACTTC.

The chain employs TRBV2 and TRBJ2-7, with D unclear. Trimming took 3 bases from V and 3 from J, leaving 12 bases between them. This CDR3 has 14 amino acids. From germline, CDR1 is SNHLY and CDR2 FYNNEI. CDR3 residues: CASSDLFGDYEQYF. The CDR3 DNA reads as TGTGCCAGCAGTGACTTGTTTGGAGACTACGAGCAGTACTTC. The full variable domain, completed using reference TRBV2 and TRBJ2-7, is EPEVTQTPSHQVTQMGQEVILRCVPISNHLYFYWYRQILGQKVEFLVSFYNNEISEKSEIFDDQFSVERPDGSNFTLKIRSTKLEDSAMYFCASSDLFGDYEQYFGPGTRLTVT.

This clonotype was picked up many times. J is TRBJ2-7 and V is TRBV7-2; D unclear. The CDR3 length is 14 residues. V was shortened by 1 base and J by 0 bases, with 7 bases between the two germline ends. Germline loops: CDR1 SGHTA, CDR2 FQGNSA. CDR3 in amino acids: CASSLEAASYEQYF. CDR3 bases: TGTGCCAGCAGCTTAGAAGCAGCCTCCTACGAGCAGTACTTC.